The T cell receptor beta chain under discussion was sequenced for a study of blood T cell repertoires in COVID-19. Across the study: Samples of COVID-19 (acute and convalescent) were obtained from the United States, Italy and Spain. Sample material is recorded as cDNA or gDNA derived from T cells, B-cell-depleted T cells, or PBMCs.

Germline loops: CDR1 LNHDA, CDR2 SQIVND (reference sequence). The V and J ends lost 2 bases and 7 bases respectively, with 12 bases between them. CDR3 length: 14 amino acids. As processed by the authors: Reference gene primers were amplified, and this amplification served to estimate nucleated cell counts. Using immunoSEQ multiplex PCR, the repertoire was profiled, and TCRdb retains in-frame clones only, with some absent. That table furnishes V, J and clone size, whereas the DNA furnished D and trimming. The repertoire has 150,000 to 200,000 clones, about 84% of them found once; the top ten carry roughly 5%.

The rearrangement uses TRBV19 and TRBJ1-5, with unresolved D. Sequenced material: peripheral blood. The clonotype comes from a woman under 40 with acute or convalescent COVID-19. CDR3 sequence reads: CASSISGEGQPQHF. CDR3 coding DNA: TGTGCCAGTAGTATAAGCGGGGAAGGACAGCCCCAGCATTTT.